Included here is one T cell receptor beta chain sequence, with context. Antigen unknown. The V segment lost 7 bases and the J segment 7 bases; nucleotides outside the gene matches: 5. The CDR3 is made up of 11 amino acids. In germline, CDR1 is SGHRS, CDR2 YFSETQ. This entry belongs to a study of regulatory T cells in long-lasting Graves disease. Whole-study context: Antithyroid drugs had been taken under 3 months by newly diagnosed Graves' patients.

Both iRepertoire HTBI primers and Arm-PCR of CDR3 regions were used to build the TCR beta libraries. TCRdb re-derived calls from the multiplex PCR reads in MiXCR, one entry per CDR3 protein. The sample records roughly 610,000 distinct CDR3 sequences, roughly a sixth being singletons. Study-level results: Persistent Graves' patients showed reduced TCR diversity versus newly diagnosed patients. Persistent disease exhibited a predilection for TRBV28, TRBJ1-2 and TRBJ2-5.

Stated time point: newly diagnosed GD, antithyroid drugs for less than 3 months. PBMC RNA served as the TCR library source. These same data were also listed under a study on T cells in Graves' hyperthyroidism and ophthalmopathy. That source adds: The model made its ophthalmopathy prediction, and onset followed a median approximately six months later.

V gene TRBV5-1 combines with J gene TRBJ2-7; 7 nucleotides align to TRBD1. This sample comprised peripheral blood mononuclear cells (PBMCs), obtained at new diagnosis, from a patient treated with antithyroid drugs. This clonotype originated in a man younger than 35 with Graves disease. CDR3 region: CASGTAREQYF. CDR3 DNA: TGCGCCAGCGGGACAGCCAGGGAGCAGTACTTC.